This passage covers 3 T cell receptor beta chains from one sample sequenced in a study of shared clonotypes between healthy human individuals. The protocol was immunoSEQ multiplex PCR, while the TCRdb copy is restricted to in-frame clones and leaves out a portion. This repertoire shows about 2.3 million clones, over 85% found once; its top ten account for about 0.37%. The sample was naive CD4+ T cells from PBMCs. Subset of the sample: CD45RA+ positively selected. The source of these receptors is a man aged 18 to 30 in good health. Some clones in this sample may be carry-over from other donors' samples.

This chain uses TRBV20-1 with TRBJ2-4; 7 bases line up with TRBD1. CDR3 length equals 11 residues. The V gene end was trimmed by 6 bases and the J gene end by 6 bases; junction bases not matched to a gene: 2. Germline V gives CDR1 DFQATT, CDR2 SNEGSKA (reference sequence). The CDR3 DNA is TGCAGTGCCTACAGGGGAAACATTCAGTACTTC. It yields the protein CSAYRGNIQYF.

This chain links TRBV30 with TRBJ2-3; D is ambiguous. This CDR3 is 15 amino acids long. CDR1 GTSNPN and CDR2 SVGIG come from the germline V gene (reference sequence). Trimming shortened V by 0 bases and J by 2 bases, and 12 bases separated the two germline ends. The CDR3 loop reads CAWSVPGTSTDTQYF. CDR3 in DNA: TGTGCCTGGAGTGTACCGGGCACTTCCACAGATACGCAGTATTTT.

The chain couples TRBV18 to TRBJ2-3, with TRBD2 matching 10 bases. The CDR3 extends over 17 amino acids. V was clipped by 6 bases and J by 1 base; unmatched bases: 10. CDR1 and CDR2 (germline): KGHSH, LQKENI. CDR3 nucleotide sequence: TGTGCCAGCTCCCGCTCAACCGGGACTAGCGGCACAGATACGCAGTATTTT. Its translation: CASSRSTGTSGTDTQYF.